These 20 T cell receptor beta chains came from one sample sequenced in a study of breast tumors, draining lymph nodes, adjacent tissues. The lymph nodes were axillary draining lymph nodes from breast cancer patients. TCRdb re-analysed the multiplex PCR reads in MiXCR, keeping a single row per CDR3 protein. The sample has around 230,000 distinct CDR3 sequences; approximately 31% are singletons. Sequencing was done on a sample of axillary lymph node tissue. The receptors originated from a female donor with breast cancer. Some clones in this sample may be carry-over from other donors' samples.

This clonotype was seen ten or more times. V usage is TRBV20-1 and J usage is TRBJ1-5; TRBD1 might be the D (5 bases). CDR3 length: 15 amino acids. CDR1 and CDR2 (germline): DFQATT, SNEGSKA (reference sequence). Deletions cut 8 bases from V and 4 bases from J, with 21 bases between. CDR3 nucleotide sequence: TGCAGTTTTCAACCTCTTGGGACCCAGAATCAGCCCCAGCATTTT. This gives the protein CSFQPLGTQNQPQHF.

This clonotype was recorded at least ten times. The J gene is TRBJ2-3, the V gene TRBV20-1; weak D call: TRBD1 (5 bases). Germline V gives CDR1 DFQATT, CDR2 SNEGSKA (reference sequence). Trimming took off 3 bases at V and 6 bases at J, with 13 bases between the two ends. The CDR3 covers 13 residues. CDR3 bases: TGCAGTGCTAGGGTTCCAGGGTTGGATACGCAGTATTTT. Translation: CSARVPGLDTQYF.

This chain uses TRBV5-1 with TRBJ1-1; TRBD1 agrees at 7 bases. The CDR3 extends over 16 amino acids. CDR1 and CDR2 from the germline V gene are SGHRS and YFSETQ. Trimming removed 0 bases from V and 5 bases from J; junction bases left unmatched: 10. The CDR3 here is CASSLATGQVATEAFF. In nucleotides, the CDR3 is TGCGCCAGCAGCTTGGCCACCGGACAGGTGGCTACTGAAGCTTTCTTT.

This clonotype was detected many times. The V gene is TRBV9, the J gene TRBJ2-3; the D gene is possibly TRBD2 (6 bases). The V and J ends lost 0 bases and 5 bases respectively, with 16 bases between them. Germline V gene lookup returns CDR1 SGDLS and CDR2 YYNGEE. The CDR3 length is 16 residues. CDR3 sequence reads: CASSVGDSRAGDTQYF. The CDR3 DNA follows: TGTGCCAGCAGCGTAGGGGACTCCCGGGCTGGAGATACGCAGTATTTT. Full variable domain (remainder filled in from reference TRBV9 and TRBJ2-3): DSGVTQTPKHLITATGQRVTLRCSPRSGDLSVYWYQQSLDQGLQFLIQYYNGEERAKGNILERFSAQQFPDLHSELNLSSLELGDSALYFCASSVGDSRAGDTQYFGPGTRLTVL.

The chain combines TRBV5-1 with TRBJ2-2; 14 bases match TRBD2. This CDR3 contains 16 residues. J gave up 7 bases and V 4 bases, and 6 bases lay outside the gene matches. The germline gives CDR1 SGHRS, CDR2 YFSETQ. CDR3 residues: CASSQGLAGDHGELFF. DNA for the CDR3: TGCGCCAGCAGCCAGGGACTAGCGGGAGACCACGGGGAGCTGTTTTTT.

This clonotype occurred many times. J is TRBJ2-1 and V is TRBV12-3 or TRBV12-4, with TRBD2 identical over 7 bases. The V segment lost 4 bases and the J segment 9 bases; nucleotides outside the gene matches: 0. CDR3 size: 11 residues. The CDR3 spells CASSWGGEQFF. For the CDR3, the DNA is TGTGCCAGCAGTTGGGGGGGTGAGCAGTTCTTC.

This clonotype was counted ten times or more. The V gene is TRBV19, the J gene TRBJ2-1, with 12 bases aligning to TRBD2. The V segment lost 4 bases and the J segment 7 bases; nucleotides outside the gene matches: 5. The CDR3 loop spans 15 amino acids. The germline gives CDR1 LNHDA, CDR2 SQIVND (reference sequence). The CDR3 sequence is CASSTTSGRRNEQFF. In DNA, the CDR3 is TGTGCCAGTAGTACTACTAGCGGGAGGAGGAATGAGCAGTTCTTC.

This clonotype was observed a single time. One end of the junction is discordant with germline, which a read error may explain. The chain has TRBV28 and TRBJ1-5; D is possibly TRBD1 (6 bases). Germline V gene data show CDR1 as MDHEN and CDR2 as SYDVKM. CDR3 length: 15 residues. CDR3 DNA: TGTGCCAGCATAGGGGGGAATTGGGGCAATCAGCCCCCGCATTTT. Residues: CASIGGNWGNQPPHF.

This clonotype was found many times. With a much larger clone just one base away, this may be a read error. The chain carries TRBV20-1 and TRBJ1-5, with D hard to call. V lost 0 bases and J 3 bases, leaving 15 bases between the germline ends. CDR3 length: 16 residues. Germline V gene lookup returns CDR1 DFQATT and CDR2 SNEGSKA (reference sequence). The CDR3 is CSAREHGFMANQPQHF. The CDR3 nucleotides read TGCAGTGCTAGAGAACACGGGTTTATGGCCAATCAGCCCCAGCATTTT.

This clonotype has at least ten counts. V usage is TRBV12-3 or TRBV12-4 and J usage is TRBJ2-4, with 11 nucleotides matching TRBD2. The CDR3 covers 14 residues. The ends lost 5 bases at V and 5 bases at J; junction bases unmatched: 2. The CDR3 here is CASSRGLAENIQYF. CDR3 nucleotide sequence: TGTGCCAGCAGTAGGGGACTAGCGGAAAACATTCAGTACTTC.

The count of this clonotype is one. This sequence may be a read error, since a much larger clone differs from it by one base. The rearrangement links TRBV18 to TRBJ2-5, with 9 bases aligning to TRBD2. CDR1 KGHSH and CDR2 LQKENI come from the germline V gene. This CDR3 comprises 14 residues. CDR3 sequence reads: CASSPAGGPETRYF. The CDR3, as DNA: TGTGCCAGCTCACCGGCGGGAGGGCCGGAGACCCGGTACTTC.

This clonotype showed up many times. The chain uses TRBV6-5 and TRBJ2-7; maybe TRBD1 (6 bases). Germline assignment: CDR1 MNHEY and CDR2 SVGAGI. This CDR3 spans 15 amino acids. Trimming left V 2 bases short and J 1 base short, with 12 bases between. This CDR3 reads CASSYAGTRSYEQYF. Here the CDR3 DNA reads TGTGCCAGCAGTTACGCCGGGACACGATCCTACGAGCAGTACTTC.

This clonotype was detected many times. The CDR3 reads CASSPGQIYGYTF. CDR3 sequence (DNA): TGTGCCAGCAGCCCCGGACAGATATATGGCTACACCTTC. The chain uses TRBV14 and TRBJ1-2; TRBD1 might be the D (6 bases). Germline CDR1 is SGHDN and CDR2 is FVKESK. The CDR3 runs 13 residues. V gave up 4 bases and J gave up 5 bases, with 11 bases separating them.

About this clonotype: At one of its ends the junction is not consistent with the germline gene, which may arise from a read error. This chain connects TRBV28 to TRBJ1-5; D is ambiguous. The CDR3 runs 14 residues. CDR1 and CDR2 (germline): MDHEN, SYDVKM. CDR3 DNA sequence: TGTTCCAGCAGTCCCCGGCCTGGGGATCAGCCCCAGCATTTT. Protein sequence: CSSSPRPGDQPQHF.

This clonotype was picked up a small number of times. Possible read error: a much larger clone is one base away. Because it lacks the conserved phenylalanine or tryptophan at the end, this CDR3 is likely a read error. The rearrangement joins TRBV14 to TRBJ2-5; tentative D call: TRBD2 (5 bases). The CDR3 spans 13 residues. Trimming shortened V by 5 bases and J by 4 bases, and 11 bases separated the two germline ends. The germline CDR1 and CDR2 sequences are SGHDN and FVKESK. The CDR3 protein is CASSDGVGETQYS. Here the CDR3 DNA reads TGTGCCAGCAGCGACGGGGTTGGAGAGACCCAGTACTCC.

The chain carries TRBV14 and TRBJ1-5, with TRBD1 identical over 7 bases. Germline CDR1 reads SGHDN; CDR2 reads FVKESK. The CDR3 length is 16 residues. Trimming cost V 3 bases and J 9 bases; bases outside gene matches: 14. This CDR3 is CASSHARRGGGSPQHF. The DNA of the CDR3 is TGTGCCAGCAGCCACGCTAGGAGAGGGGGCGGTTCGCCCCAGCATTTT.

DNA for the CDR3: TGTGCCATCGCCGAGGACAGGGCGGGTACTGAAGCTTTCTTT. This encodes CAIAEDRAGTEAFF. The rearrangement joins TRBV10-3 to TRBJ1-1, with TRBD1 identical over 8 bases. V trimming: 8 bases; J trimming: 5 bases; junction bases outside the gene matches: 10. The CDR3 spans 14 residues. Germline loops: CDR1 ENHRY, CDR2 SYGVKD.

Concerning this clonotype itself: The DNA is left out, because the CDR3 cannot be placed on it with certainty; the CDR3 is given as TCRdb lists it. The chain is built from TRBV20-1 and TRBJ2-2; the table gives TRBD2 as D, unverified against the DNA. Germline V gene data show CDR1 as DFQATT and CDR2 as SNEGSKA (reference sequence). The CDR3 totals 17 residues, both ends included. The CDR3: CCASSSTSGRGTGELFF.

This clonotype has at least ten counts. CDR3 sequence: CSARTGRQETQYF. Written as DNA, the CDR3 is TGCAGTGCTAGGACGGGGCGTCAAGAGACCCAGTACTTC. This chain connects TRBV20-1 to TRBJ2-5; D may be TRBD1 or TRBD2 (5 bases each). CDR1 and CDR2 (germline): DFQATT, SNEGSKA (reference sequence). The V gene lost 3 bases and the J gene lost 2 bases, with 10 bases spanning the gap. The CDR3 contains 13 residues.

This clonotype was counted at least ten times. This chain joins TRBV6-5 and TRBJ1-2; 8 positions match TRBD1. The germline V gene encodes CDR1 MNHEY and CDR2 SVGAGI. V gave up 11 bases and J gave up 6 bases; unmatched junction bases: 8. The CDR3 length is 12 residues. The DNA of the CDR3 is TGTGCCGCTACAGGGGGAAGGGATGGCTACACCTTC. Protein product: CAATGGRDGYTF.